This TCR beta chain was documented in a study of cytomegalovirus exposure and HLA in healthy donors. Study in general: The early release's HLA-typed donors yielded 70 million to 85 million unique TCRs. Study-wide findings and caveats: Common viral pathogens seemed, in a later analysis, to connect with several of the most significant clusters. Indistinguishability led to the exclusion of some V segments, TRBV6-2 and TRBV6-3 included. In vitro work confirmed that a few CMV-associated chains recognize CMV antigens.

CDR1 and CDR2 (germline): SGHRS, YFSETQ. This CDR3 is 13 amino acids long. The ends were cut back, 1 base at V and 7 bases at J, with 11 bases in the middle. For this clone: What it recognizes is unknown.

The PCR made use of 60 Vbeta and 13 Jbeta primers. The repertoire was sequenced with immunoSEQ multiplex PCR; TCRdb's copy has only in-frame clones and lacks some. The data show about 190,000 clones, roughly an eighth seen once. This receptor was identified in a man in his forties or fifties in good health and CMV-seropositive. The chain links TRBV5-1 to TRBJ1-2; D is perhaps TRBD1 (5 bases). The sequencing sample was made of PBMCs. The CDR3 protein is CASSLPSQGGYTF. The CDR3 bases are TGCGCCAGCAGCTTGCCATCTCAGGGTGGCTACACCTTC.